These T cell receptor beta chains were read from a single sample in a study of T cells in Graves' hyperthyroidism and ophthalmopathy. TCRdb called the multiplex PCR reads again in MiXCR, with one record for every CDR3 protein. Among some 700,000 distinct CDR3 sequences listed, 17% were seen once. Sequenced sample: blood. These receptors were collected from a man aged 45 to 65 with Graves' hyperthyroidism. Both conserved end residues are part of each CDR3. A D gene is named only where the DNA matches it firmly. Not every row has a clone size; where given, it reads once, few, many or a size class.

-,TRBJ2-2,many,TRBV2,TGTGCCAGCAGTGGGGGATTTGCCGGGGAGCTGTTTTTT,CASSGGFAGELFF
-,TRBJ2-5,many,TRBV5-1,TGCGCCAGCAGCTTGCAGACAGTGTCCCAAGAGACCCAGTACTTC,CASSLQTVSQETQYF
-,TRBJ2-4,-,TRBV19,TGTGCCAGTAGTGAGGACCAGAACATTCAGTACTTC,CASSEDQNIQYF
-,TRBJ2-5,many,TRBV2,TGTGCCAGCAGTGACGGGGCTAGCCCTCAAGAGACCCAGTACTTC,CASSDGASPQETQYF
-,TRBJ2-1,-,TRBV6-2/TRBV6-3,TGTGCCAGCAGCACATTAGCCTCCTACAATGAGCAGTTCTTC,CASSTLASYNEQFF
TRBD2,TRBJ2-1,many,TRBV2,TGTGCCAGCCCTGGAGCGGGAGCCACCTACAATGAGCAGTTCTTC,CASPGAGATYNEQFF
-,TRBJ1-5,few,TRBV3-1,TGTGCCAGCAGCCAAGGGGGTCGGAGCAATCAGCCCCAGCATTTT,CASSQGGRSNQPQHF
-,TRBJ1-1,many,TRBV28,TGTGCCAGCAGTTTTCTGCTCGAGACTGAAGCTTTCTTT,CASSFLLETEAFF
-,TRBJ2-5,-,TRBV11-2,TGTGCCAGCAGCCTAACGGAAGTAGAAGAGACCCAGTGCTTC,CASSLTEVEETQCF
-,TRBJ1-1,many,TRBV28,TGTGCCAGCAGGGACAGTATGAACACTGAAGCTTTCTTT,CASRDSMNTEAFF
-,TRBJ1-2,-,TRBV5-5,TGTGCCAGCAGCCGGGACGGGCACTATGGCTACACCTTC,CASSRDGHYGYTF
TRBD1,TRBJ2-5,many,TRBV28,TGTGCCAGCAGTTCACCGGGACAGGGTACGGAGACCCAGTACTTC,CASSSPGQGTETQYF
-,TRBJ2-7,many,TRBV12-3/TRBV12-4,TGTGCCAGCAGGGCCTTGGGATACGAGCAGTACTTC,CASRALGYEQYF
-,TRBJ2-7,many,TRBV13,TGTGCCAGCAGCGCGCGGGACTCGGGGGAGTACGAGCAGTACTTC,CASSARDSGEYEQYF
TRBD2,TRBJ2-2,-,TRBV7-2,TGTGCCAGCAGCTTGCTAGCGGGAGAGACCGGGGAGCTGTTTTTT,CASSLLAGETGELFF
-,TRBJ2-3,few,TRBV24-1,TGTGCCACCAGTGGGGCTTCTAGCACAGATACGCAGTATTTT,CATSGASSTDTQYF
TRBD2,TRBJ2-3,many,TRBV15,TGTGCCACCAGCTACAGCCCCGCGGCTAGCGGGCTCTCAGATACGCAGTATTTT,CATSYSPAASGLSDTQYF
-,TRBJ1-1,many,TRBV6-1,TGTGCCAGCAGTGAAGCGCTACAGAGCACTGAAGCTTTCTTT,CASSEALQSTEAFF
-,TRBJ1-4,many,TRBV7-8,TGTGCCAGCAGCACAGCCCCAGCAGAAAAACTGTTTTTT,CASSTAPAEKLFF
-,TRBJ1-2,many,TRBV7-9,TGTGCCAGCAGCTTAGAAATGGTTTCGTATGGCTACACCTTC,CASSLEMVSYGYTF
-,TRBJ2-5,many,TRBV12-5,TGTGCTAGTGGTTTTGTCGAATCGGATCTGGGCGGAGAGACCCAGTACTTC,CASGFVESDLGGETQYF
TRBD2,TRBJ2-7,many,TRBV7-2,TGTGCCAGCTCTTCCGGGACTAGCGCCTACATAAGCTCCTACGAGCAGTACTTC,CASSSGTSAYISSYEQYF
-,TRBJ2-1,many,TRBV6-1,TGTGCCAGCAGTGAAAGGGGTAACGGGCAGTTCTTC,CASSERGNGQFF
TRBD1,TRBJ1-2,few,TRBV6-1,TGTGCCTGCATTCCAGTTGGACAGGGGAACTATGGCTACACCTTC,CACIPVGQGNYGYTF
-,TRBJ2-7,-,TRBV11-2,TGTGCCAGCAGTGTGACAGGAGACTCCTACGAGCAGTACTTC,CASSVTGDSYEQYF
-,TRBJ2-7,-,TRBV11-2,TGTGCCAGCAGCCATACAGGGGTGGGGGGTTACGAGCAGTACTTC,CASSHTGVGGYEQYF
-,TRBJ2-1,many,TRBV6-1,TGTGCCAGCATGGACAGATCTAGCGATGAGCAGTTCTTC,CASMDRSSDEQFF
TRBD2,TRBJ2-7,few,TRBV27,TGTGCCAGCAGTTTAGGGTGGGAGGGCCGGGACGAGCAGTACTTC,CASSLGWEGRDEQYF
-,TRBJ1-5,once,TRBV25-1,TGTGCCAGCAGTGAATTGGCGGTCTCGAGCAATCAGCCCCGGCATTTT,CASSELAVSSNQPRHF
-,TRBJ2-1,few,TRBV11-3,TGTGCCAGCAGCCTTGAGGATCAGGTCAATGAGCAGTTCTTC,CASSLEDQVNEQFF
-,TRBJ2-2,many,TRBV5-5,TGTGCCAGCAGCTTGAGGCAGGCCGTTCCCAACACCGGGGAGCTGTTTTTT,CASSLRQAVPNTGELFF
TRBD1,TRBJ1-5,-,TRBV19,TGTGCCAGTAGTGTGACAGGGCCTAGCAATCAGCCCCAGCATTTT,CASSVTGPSNQPQHF
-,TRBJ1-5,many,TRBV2,TGTGCCAGCAGTTTCTCCGGGACACGGAATAATCAGCCCCAGCATTTT,CASSFSGTRNNQPQHF
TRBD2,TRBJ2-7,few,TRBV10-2,TGCGCCAGCAGTGCGGGACTAGCCTACGAGCAGTACTTC,CASSAGLAYEQYF
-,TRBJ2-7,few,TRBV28,TGTGCCAGTGGACAGCCCTACGAGCAGTACTTC,CASGQPYEQYF
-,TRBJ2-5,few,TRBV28,TGTGCCAGCACTGGCGGAACGGAGACCCAGTACTTC,CASTGGTETQYF
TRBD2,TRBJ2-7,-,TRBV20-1,TGCAGTGCTAGAGGTACTAGCGATATCTACGAGCAGTACTTC,CSARGTSDIYEQYF
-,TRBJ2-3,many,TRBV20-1,TGCAGTGCTAGATTAAAGAAGGTCACAGATACGCAGTATTTT,CSARLKKVTDTQYF
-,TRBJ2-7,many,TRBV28,TGTGCCAGCAGGGTAGGACAGTACGAGCAGTACTTC,CASRVGQYEQYF
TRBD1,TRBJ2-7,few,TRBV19,TGTGCCAGTGGGACAGGGTCCGAGCAGTACTTC,CASGTGSEQYF
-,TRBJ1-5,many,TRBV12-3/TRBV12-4,TGTGCCAGCAGTTCCGCAGGGTCGGGAGGCAATCAGCCCCAGCATTTT,CASSSAGSGGNQPQHF
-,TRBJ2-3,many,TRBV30,TGTGCCTGGAGCGCGCAGGGTCTCACAGATACGCAGTATTTT,CAWSAQGLTDTQYF
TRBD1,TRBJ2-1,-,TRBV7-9,TGTGCCAGCAGCTCCCGGGACAGGGCGGGTGAGCAGTTCTTC,CASSSRDRAGEQFF
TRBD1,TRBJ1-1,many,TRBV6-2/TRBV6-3,TGTGCCAGCAGTTTTCTCATCACCGGGACAGATAACACTGAAGCTTTCTTT,CASSFLITGTDNTEAFF
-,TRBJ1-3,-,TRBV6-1,TGTGCCAGCAGAGACGTAAACGTGCGAGGAAACACCATATATTTT,CASRDVNVRGNTIYF
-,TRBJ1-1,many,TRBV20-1,TGCAGTGCTAGAGATCCTCTCGCAGGGAGGTACACTGAAGCTTTCTTT,CSARDPLAGRYTEAFF
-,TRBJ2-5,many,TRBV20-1,TGCAGCCAACTAGCTGAAGAGACCCAGTACTTC,CSQLAEETQYF
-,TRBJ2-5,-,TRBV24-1,TGTGCCACCAGTGGGACAGTGGAGACCCAGTACTTC,CATSGTVETQYF
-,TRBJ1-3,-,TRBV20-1,TGCAGTGCTACTGACAGGCCTGGAAACACCATATATTTT,CSATDRPGNTIYF
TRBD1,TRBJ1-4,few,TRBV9,TGTGCCAGCAGCCCTTCCGGGACAGGGGGAGCTAATGAAAAACTGTTTTTT,CASSPSGTGGANEKLFF
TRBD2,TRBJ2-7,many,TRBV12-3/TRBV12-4,TGTGCCAGCAGTTTGATGAGGCTTGTGCGCGGGAGGTCTCTCGAGCAGTACTTC,CASSLMRLVRGRSLEQYF
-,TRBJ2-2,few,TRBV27,TGTGCCAGCACCCTATTCTCACCCCGGAACACCGGGGAGCTGTTTTTT,CASTLFSPRNTGELFF
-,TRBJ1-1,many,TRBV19,TGTGCCAGTAGTATAGGGGGTTCGCTCGTGAACACTGAAGCTTTCTTT,CASSIGGSLVNTEAFF